This passage covers 20 T cell receptor beta chains from one sample sequenced in a study of blood T cell repertoires in COVID-19. Here immunoSEQ multiplex PCR was the method, and the copy in TCRdb shows in-frame clones only, minus some. This table holds 200,000 to 250,000 clones, roughly nine tenths found once. Sequencing was carried out using peripheral blood. Receptor source: a man between 60 and 70 years old with COVID-19, enrolled during active disease.

This clone turned up a few times. J is TRBJ1-6 and V is TRBV3-1 (or the pseudogene TRBV3-2), with 11 nucleotides matching TRBD1. The CDR3 consists of 16 residues. The germline V gene has CDR1 LGHDT and CDR2 YNNKEL (reference sequence). V dropped 1 base and J dropped 6; count of bases not matched to a gene: 2. The CDR3, as DNA: TGTGCCAGCAGCCAAGCCGGACAGGGGGCTAATTCACCCCTCCACTTT. Its translation: CASSQAGQGANSPLHF.

The chain joins TRBV7-8 to TRBJ2-5; 10 bases line up with TRBD2. The germline CDR1 and CDR2 sequences are SGHVS and FQNEAQ. V was pared by 5 bases and J by 1 base, with 7 bases of the junction left unmatched. CDR3 length: 16 residues. CDR3 sequence: CASSLPGTSVQETQYF. The CDR3 region has the DNA TGTGCCAGCAGCCTCCCCGGGACTAGCGTCCAAGAGACCCAGTACTTC.

The chain combines TRBV24-1 with TRBJ2-1; TRBD1 might be the D (6 bases). V lost 4 bases, J lost 9 bases, and 12 bases lay in between. The CDR3 is 13 residues long. The germline V gene has CDR1 KGHDR and CDR2 SFDVKD. DNA for the CDR3: TGTGCCACCAGTGAGGCAGGGGTATCTGAGCAGTTCTTC. It codes for CATSEAGVSEQFF.

The V and J genes are TRBV7-8 and TRBJ1-1, with 10 bases matching TRBD1. In germline, CDR1 is SGHVS, CDR2 FQNEAQ. V shed 5 bases and J 0 bases; nucleotides not matched to a gene: 3. CDR3 length: 15 amino acids. CDR3 bases: TGTGCCAGCAGCGGGGACAGGGGTATGAACACTGAAGCTTTCTTT. Translating it yields CASSGDRGMNTEAFF. The full variable domain, rest sourced from reference TRBV7-8 and TRBJ1-1, is GAGVSQSPRYKVAKRGQDVALRCDPISGHVSLFWYQQALGQGPEFLTYFQNEAQLDKSGLPSDRFFAERPEGSVSTLKIQRTQQEDSAVYLCASSGDRGMNTEAFFGQGTRLTVV.

This rearrangement joins TRBV6-5 to TRBJ2-7, with D possibly TRBD2 on 6 matching bases. From germline, CDR1 is MNHEY and CDR2 SVGAGI. Trimming took off 7 bases at V and 2 bases at J, with 15 bases between the two ends. The CDR3 length is 14 residues. CDR3 amino acids: CASTLTRSTYEQYF. CDR3 bases: TGTGCCAGCACCCTGACTAGGTCTACCTACGAGCAGTACTTC.

J is TRBJ1-3 and V is TRBV7-9; D is perhaps TRBD1 (6 bases). The germline gives CDR1 SEHNR, CDR2 FQNEAQ (reference sequence). The CDR3 loop spans 15 amino acids. V lost 3 bases, J lost 0 bases, and 9 bases lay in between. The CDR3 protein is CASSFDRISGNTIYF. As DNA, the CDR3 is TGTGCCAGCAGCTTTGACAGGATCTCTGGAAACACCATATATTTT.

This clone was recorded once. This rearrangement joins TRBV7-2 to TRBJ2-1, with D possibly TRBD2 on 6 matching bases. Trimming left V 3 bases short and J 5 bases short, with 17 bases between. The CDR3 is made up of 16 amino acids. Germline CDR1 and CDR2: SGHTA and FQGNSA. The CDR3 reads CASSFALASVNNEQFF. The CDR3 DNA sequence: TGTGCCAGCAGCTTTGCTCTCGCTAGCGTAAACAATGAGCAGTTCTTC.

This clone was detected only a few times. V usage is TRBV6-6 and J usage is TRBJ2-7; 12 bases are shared with TRBD2. The CDR3 length is 15 residues. J was trimmed by 3 bases and V by 5 bases; bases with no gene match: 5. Germline V gene sequence: CDR1 MNHNY, CDR2 SVGAGI (reference sequence). CDR3 bases: TGTGCCAGCAGTCGGACTAGCGGGGCCTTCTACGAGCAGTACTTC. This sequence encodes CASSRTSGAFYEQYF.

Remarks on this clone: Within the sample, other DNA sequences also encode this same CDR3. The V and J genes are TRBV3-1 (or the pseudogene TRBV3-2) and TRBJ1-5; D remains ambiguous. V lost 2 bases and J 0 bases, leaving 8 bases between the germline ends. Per germline, CDR1 LGHDT and CDR2 YNNKEL (reference sequence). The CDR3 is 15 residues long. This chain's CDR3 is CASSQSTHSNQPQHF. CDR3 sequence (DNA): TGTGCCAGCAGCCAAAGCACCCATAGCAATCAGCCCCAGCATTTT.

The chain carries TRBV5-6 and TRBJ1-5; D might be TRBD1 (6 bases). Trimming took off 4 bases at V and 5 bases at J, with 16 bases between the two ends. The CDR3 is 15 amino acids. Germline V gives CDR1 SGHDT, CDR2 YYEEEE. This CDR3 reads CASSGSGQLYQPQHF. Written as DNA, the CDR3 is TGTGCCAGCAGCGGCAGCGGACAGCTCTATCAGCCCCAGCATTTT. Looking up the rest from reference TRBV5-6 and TRBJ1-5 gives the full variable domain: DAGVTQSPTHLIKTRGQQVTLRCSPKSGHDTVSWYQQALGQGPQFIFQYYEEEERQRGNFPDRFSGHQFPNYSSELNVNALLLGDSALYLCASSGSGQLYQPQHFGDGTRLSIL.

The chain couples TRBV7-8 to TRBJ2-3; D is possibly TRBD2 (5 bases). This CDR3 is built from 15 residues. Looked up from germline, CDR1 is SGHVS and CDR2 is FQNEAQ. V gave up 3 bases and J gave up 6 bases, with 16 bases separating them. The CDR3 DNA sequence: TGTGCCAGCAGCTTCGGACGGATTGGCGGGGATACGCAGTATTTT. Its protein product is CASSFGRIGGDTQYF.

The DNA of the CDR3 is TGTGCCAGCAGTGGGGCGGGGGTTGTAGCGGGCTACAATGAGCAGTTCTTC. Its protein product is CASSGAGVVAGYNEQFF. This chain connects TRBV28 to TRBJ2-1; 7 nucleotides match TRBD2. Germline V gene lookup returns CDR1 MDHEN and CDR2 SYDVKM. J was trimmed by 3 bases and V by 5 bases; bases with no gene match: 13. The CDR3 is 17 amino acids.

This rearrangement joins TRBV7-8 to TRBJ2-7, with 12 bases matching TRBD1. In germline, CDR1 is SGHVS, CDR2 FQNEAQ. V shed 5 bases, J shed 7 bases, and the junction held 9 bases outside the gene matches. The CDR3 consists of 15 residues. The DNA for the CDR3 is TGTGCCAGCAGCGGCACCGGGACAGGGGGCGAGGAGCAGTACTTC. Protein product: CASSGTGTGGEEQYF.

The chain links TRBV5-4 to TRBJ2-1; tentatively, D is TRBD1 (7 bases). The V end lost 5 bases, the J end lost 0 bases, and 12 bases lay between the germline ends. This CDR3 is 15 amino acids long. CDR1 and CDR2 from the germline V gene are SGHNT and YYREEE (reference sequence). The CDR3 protein is CASRPGGGSYNEQFF. The CDR3 nucleotides read TGTGCCAGCAGACCAGGGGGAGGCTCCTACAATGAGCAGTTCTTC.

The chain joins TRBV20-1 to TRBJ1-4; D is perhaps TRBD1 (6 bases). V was cut by 3 bases and J by 15 bases, with 14 bases left in between. The CDR3 loop spans 11 amino acids. Germline loops: CDR1 DFQATT, CDR2 SNEGSKA (reference sequence). The CDR3 region has the DNA TGCAGTGCTAGTCCCCAGGGGTCAGTGTTTTTT. Amino acid sequence: CSASPQGSVFF.

The chain couples TRBV19 to TRBJ2-6; D is possibly TRBD2 (5 bases). Germline values: CDR1 LNHDA, CDR2 SQIVND (reference sequence). V lost 6 bases and J 1 base, leaving 16 bases between the germline ends. CDR3 size: 17 residues. The CDR3 loop is CASSDSKGGSGANVLTF. CDR3 nucleotides: TGTGCCAGTAGCGACTCAAAAGGCGGGTCTGGGGCCAACGTCCTGACTTTC.

The chain has TRBV7-9 and TRBJ2-2; tentative D call: TRBD1 (7 bases). CDR1 SEHNR and CDR2 FQNEAQ come from the germline V gene (reference sequence). The ends were cut back, 4 bases at V and 5 bases at J, with 14 bases in the middle. This CDR3 region has 15 residues. CDR3 nucleotides: TGTGCCAGCAGCTCCCCAGGGGGAGGTACCGGGGAGCTGTTTTTT. Its translation: CASSSPGGGTGELFF.

The rearrangement links TRBV3-1 (or the pseudogene TRBV3-2) to TRBJ2-7; weak D call: TRBD2 (6 bases). Looked up from germline, CDR1 is LGHDT and CDR2 is YNNKEL (reference sequence). This CDR3 spans 15 amino acids. V dropped 1 base and J dropped 1 base, with 11 bases sitting between them. Here the CDR3 DNA reads TGTGCCAGCAGCCAAGTCAACGGGGGTTCCTACGAGCAGTACTTC. It codes for CASSQVNGGSYEQYF.

This chain joins TRBV14 and TRBJ2-5; possibly TRBD1 for D (5 bases). Trimming took off 4 bases at V and 5 bases at J, with 14 bases between the two ends. This CDR3 is 14 amino acids long. Germline V gene data show CDR1 as SGHDN and CDR2 as FVKESK. The CDR3 DNA is TGTGCCAGCAGCCCAGGGCTAGTGGGGGAGACCCAGTACTTC. Amino acid sequence: CASSPGLVGETQYF.

This clone was seen a handful of times. The V gene is TRBV18, the J gene TRBJ1-5, with D hard to call. This CDR3 contains 14 residues. CDR1 is KGHSH and CDR2 is LQKENI in the germline V gene. Trimming took off 6 bases at V and 6 bases at J, with 15 bases between the two ends. CDR3: CASSPFEGGQPQHF. In DNA, the CDR3 is TGTGCCAGCTCGCCTTTTGAGGGAGGTCAGCCCCAGCATTTT.